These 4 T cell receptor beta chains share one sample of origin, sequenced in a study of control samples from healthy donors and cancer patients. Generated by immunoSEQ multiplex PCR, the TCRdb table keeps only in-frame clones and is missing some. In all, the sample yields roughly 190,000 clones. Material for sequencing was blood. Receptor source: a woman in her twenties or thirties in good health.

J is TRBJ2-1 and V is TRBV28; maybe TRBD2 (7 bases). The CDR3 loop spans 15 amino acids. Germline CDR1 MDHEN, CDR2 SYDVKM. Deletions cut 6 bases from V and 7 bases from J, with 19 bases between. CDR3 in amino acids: CASSLKGGRVNEQFF. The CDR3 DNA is TGTGCCAGCAGCCTCAAAGGGGGGAGGGTGAATGAGCAGTTCTTC.

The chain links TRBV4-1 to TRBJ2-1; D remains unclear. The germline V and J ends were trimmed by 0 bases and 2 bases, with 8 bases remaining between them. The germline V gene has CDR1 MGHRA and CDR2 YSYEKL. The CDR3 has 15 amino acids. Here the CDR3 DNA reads TGCGCCAGCAGCCAAGAAATGGTCCCCTACAATGAGCAGTTCTTC. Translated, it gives CASSQEMVPYNEQFF.

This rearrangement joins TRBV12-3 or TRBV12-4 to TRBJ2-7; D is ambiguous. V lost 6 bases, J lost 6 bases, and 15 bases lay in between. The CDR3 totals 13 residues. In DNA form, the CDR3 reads TGTGCCAGCAGGTCGATAATCGAAGGCGAGCAGTACTTC. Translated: CASRSIIEGEQYF.

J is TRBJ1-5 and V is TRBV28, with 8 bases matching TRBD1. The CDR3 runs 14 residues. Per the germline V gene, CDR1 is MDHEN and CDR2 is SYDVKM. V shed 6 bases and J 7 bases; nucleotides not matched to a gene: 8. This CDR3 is CASRLTGGEQPQHF. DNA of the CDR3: TGTGCCAGCAGGCTTACAGGGGGGGAACAGCCCCAGCATTTT.